The 29 T cell receptor beta chains below all came from one sample that was sequenced in a study of blood T cell repertoires in COVID-19. TCRdb's table, derived via immunoSEQ multiplex PCR, lists solely in-frame clones and lacks some. The sample holds about 130,000 clones; around 80% are singletons and the top ten take more than 9%. The sequencing input was peripheral blood. Source of these receptors: a woman aged 55 to 70 with acute or convalescent COVID-19.

CDR3 coding DNA: TGCGCCAGCAGCCCAACGACAGGGACCTATGGCTACACCTTC. The encoded protein is CASSPTTGTYGYTF. The V call is TRBV10-2, the J call TRBJ1-2; TRBD1 matches at 7 bases. The CDR3 spans 14 residues. Per germline, CDR1 WSHSY and CDR2 SAAADI. V shed 6 bases, J shed 4 bases, and the junction held 8 bases outside the gene matches.

The chain couples TRBV3-1 (or the pseudogene TRBV3-2) to TRBJ1-1; tentative D call: TRBD1 (6 bases). This CDR3 region has 14 residues. Trimming removed 4 bases from V and 4 bases from J, with 13 bases in between. Germline assignment: CDR1 LGHDT and CDR2 YNNKEL (reference sequence). CDR3 in DNA: TGTGCCAGCAGCCGCTCGAGGGGGGGCACTGAAGCTTTCTTT. Translating it yields CASSRSRGGTEAFF.

This chain connects TRBV7-9 to TRBJ1-4; 10 bases are shared with TRBD1. V shed 2 bases and J 4 bases; nucleotides not matched to a gene: 1. Per the germline V gene, CDR1 is SEHNR and CDR2 is FQNEAQ (reference sequence). The CDR3 runs to 15 residues. CDR3 DNA: TGTGCCAGCAGCTTAAGGACAGGGGGTAATGAAAAACTGTTTTTT. It encodes CASSLRTGGNEKLFF.

The genes are TRBV7-8 and TRBJ2-1; D is ambiguous. In germline, CDR1 is SGHVS, CDR2 FQNEAQ. CDR3 length: 13 amino acids. Trimming shortened V by 5 bases and J by 7 bases, and 12 bases separated the two germline ends. CDR3 loop: CASSQESWNEQFF. The CDR3 bases are TGTGCCAGCAGCCAAGAGTCTTGGAATGAGCAGTTCTTC.

This clone came up a few times. The same CDR3 is also encoded by other DNA sequences in this sample. The chain uses TRBV24-1 and TRBJ1-4, with D perhaps matching TRBD1 (5 bases). Trimming cost V 6 bases and J 2 bases, with 9 bases left between them. This CDR3 is built from 14 residues. Per germline, CDR1 KGHDR and CDR2 SFDVKD. The CDR3 DNA follows: TGTGCCACCAGTCGGGGGGGGACTAATGAAAAACTGTTTTTT. Encoded protein: CATSRGGTNEKLFF.

The chain couples TRBV5-8 to TRBJ1-3; 7 positions match TRBD1. There are 16 residues in the CDR3. Per germline, CDR1 SGHTS and CDR2 YDEGEE. The junction had 8 bases not matched to a gene; V was cut back by 4 bases and J by 1 base. CDR3 loop: CASSVGTAYSGNTIYF. CDR3 in DNA: TGTGCCAGCAGCGTAGGGACAGCTTATTCTGGAAACACCATATATTTT. The complete variable domain, with remaining parts taken from reference TRBV5-8 and TRBJ1-3, reads EAGVTQSPTHLIKTRGQQATLRCSPISGHTSVYWYQQALGLGLQFLLWYDEGEERNRGNFPPRFSGRQFPNYSSELNVNALELEDSALYLCASSVGTAYSGNTIYFGEGSWLTVV.

The V call is TRBV3-1 (or the pseudogene TRBV3-2), the J call TRBJ1-2; D is possibly TRBD1 (5 bases). Looked up from germline, CDR1 is LGHDT and CDR2 is YNNKEL (reference sequence). The V gene lost 6 bases and the J gene lost 4 bases, with 18 bases spanning the gap. This CDR3 is 15 amino acids long. The CDR3 is CASSSQGFQSYGYTF. The CDR3 coding sequence is TGTGCCAGCAGTTCCCAGGGTTTTCAAAGCTATGGCTACACCTTC.

This clone was picked up a small number of times. The chain has TRBV5-1 and TRBJ1-1; possible D gene TRBD1, 5 bases. Looked up from germline, CDR1 is SGHRS and CDR2 is YFSETQ. Trimming stripped 1 base from V and 2 bases from J, with 6 bases between. This CDR3 spans 13 amino acids. The CDR3 loop is CASSLQGNTEAFF. CDR3 nucleotides: TGCGCCAGCAGCTTGCAGGGCAACACTGAAGCTTTCTTT.

This clone was detected a few times. V gene TRBV30 combines with J gene TRBJ2-2; perhaps TRBD1 as D (6 bases). Trimming pared 4 bases from V and 2 bases from J, leaving 8 bases between. CDR3 length: 13 residues. Germline assignment: CDR1 GTSNPN and CDR2 SVGIG (reference sequence). CDR3 bases: TGTGCCTGGAACAGGGTAAACACCGGGGAGCTGTTTTTT. Its protein is CAWNRVNTGELFF.

V and J are TRBV18 and TRBJ1-5; D remains ambiguous. Germline CDR1 and CDR2: KGHSH and LQKENI. Deletions cut 2 bases from V and 7 bases from J, with 12 bases between. The CDR3 extends over 14 amino acids. CDR3 loop: CASSPGERSQPQHF. The CDR3 DNA is TGTGCCAGCTCACCAGGGGAGAGATCCCAGCCCCAGCATTTT.

The chain combines TRBV7-3 with TRBJ2-2; perhaps TRBD1 as D (5 bases). This CDR3 has 16 residues. Trimming left V 5 bases short and J 1 base short, with 14 bases between. Germline CDR1 is SGHTA and CDR2 is FQGTGA. CDR3 bases: TGTGCCAGCAGCCCACAGGTTCAAGGGAACACCGGGGAGCTGTTTTTT. It encodes CASSPQVQGNTGELFF.

The gene calls are TRBV4-1 and TRBJ2-3, with a possible D match to TRBD2 (6 bases). Trimming stripped 1 base from V and 3 bases from J, with 11 bases between. CDR3 length: 15 residues. The germline V gene encodes CDR1 MGHRA and CDR2 YSYEKL. CDR3 sequence: CASSQVEGYTDTQYF. Here the CDR3 DNA reads TGCGCCAGCAGCCAAGTGGAGGGGTATACAGATACGCAGTATTTT.

This chain links TRBV5-1 with TRBJ1-1; D may be TRBD1 (6 bases). Per germline, CDR1 SGHRS and CDR2 YFSETQ. The CDR3 sequence is 16 residues long. With 4 bases removed from V and 0 bases from J, the gap between germline ends came to 16 bases. CDR3 loop: CASSLSWGLMNTEAFF. Written as DNA, the CDR3 is TGCGCCAGCAGCCTTTCCTGGGGGCTGATGAACACTGAAGCTTTCTTT.

The chain has TRBV6-6 and TRBJ1-2; 10 bases match TRBD1. The germline V gene encodes CDR1 MNHNY and CDR2 SVGAGI (reference sequence). This CDR3 comprises 14 residues. V dropped 2 bases and J dropped 6; count of bases not matched to a gene: 3. The CDR3 DNA sequence: TGTGCCAGCAGTTACGACAGGGGGCAAGATGGCTACACCTTC. It yields the protein CASSYDRGQDGYTF.

The chain has TRBV5-1 and TRBJ1-2; TRBD1 matches at 8 bases. After removal of 5 bases from V and 3 bases from J, the junction contained 3 bases not matched to a gene. CDR3 size: 13 residues. The germline V gene encodes CDR1 SGHRS and CDR2 YFSETQ. For the CDR3, the DNA is TGCGCCAGCAGGGACAGGGACGACTATGGCTACACCTTC. Translating it yields CASRDRDDYGYTF.

J is TRBJ1-1 and V is TRBV6-5; no definite D call. Germline CDR1 MNHEY, CDR2 SVGAGI. The CDR3 sequence is 13 residues long. V was clipped by 6 bases and J by 1 base, with 9 bases between them. Written as DNA, the CDR3 is TGTGCCAGCAGCGTAGATACGAACACTGAAGCTTTCTTT. It is translated as CASSVDTNTEAFF.

V gene TRBV10-2 combines with J gene TRBJ1-5; D is uncertain. The length of the CDR3 is 13 residues. Per germline, CDR1 WSHSY and CDR2 SAAADI. Trimming stripped 2 bases from V and 10 bases from J, with 12 bases between. The CDR3 sequence: CASSETIQSPQHF. CDR3 coding DNA: TGCGCCAGCAGTGAGACCATACAGAGCCCCCAGCATTTT.

This sequence joins TRBV7-2 and TRBJ2-1; D is uncertain. Germline assignment: CDR1 SGHTA and CDR2 FQGNSA. V was clipped by 3 bases and J by 7 bases, with 7 bases between them. The CDR3 extends over 12 amino acids. The CDR3 is CASSFPPNEQFF. CDR3 sequence (DNA): TGTGCCAGCAGCTTCCCCCCAAATGAGCAGTTCTTC. The full variable domain, its missing parts supplied by reference TRBV7-2 and TRBJ2-1, is GAGVSQSPSNKVTEKGKDVELRCDPISGHTALYWYRQSLGQGLEFLIYFQGNSAPDKSGLPSDRFSAERTGGSVSTLTIQRTQQEDSAVYLCASSFPPNEQFFGPGTRLTVL.

This clone was seen just once. The chain couples TRBV3-1 (or the pseudogene TRBV3-2) to TRBJ2-7, with 11 bases aligning to TRBD2. V was pared by 1 base and J by 4 bases, with 12 bases of the junction left unmatched. Germline CDR1 and CDR2: LGHDT and YNNKEL (reference sequence). CDR3 length equals 18 residues. DNA of the CDR3: TGTGCCAGCAGCCAAGCAAGTAGCGGGGGGGCCTCTGTGTACGAGCAGTACTTC. Its protein product is CASSQASSGGASVYEQYF.

The chain joins TRBV6-1 to TRBJ1-6, with TRBD1 as a possible D gene (6 bases). V was pared by 2 bases and J by 14 bases, with 22 bases between. This CDR3 is built from 16 residues. Germline CDR1 is MNHNS and CDR2 is SASEGT. CDR3 amino acids: CASSEMAGAILRTLHF. The CDR3 DNA reads TGTGCCAGCAGTGAAATGGCGGGGGCGATCCTGAGGACCCTCCACTTT.

This chain links TRBV7-3 with TRBJ1-1; D ambiguous. The CDR3 contains 13 residues. Per the germline V gene, CDR1 is SGHTA and CDR2 is FQGTGA. The V gene lost 3 bases and the J gene lost 2 bases, with 7 bases spanning the gap. This CDR3 is CASSLSDNTEAFF. In nucleotides, the CDR3 is TGTGCCAGCAGCTTGAGCGACAACACTGAAGCTTTCTTT.

This clone turned up a few times. V is TRBV24-1 and J is TRBJ1-5, with D uncertain. The V gene lost 9 bases and the J gene lost 2 bases, with 10 bases spanning the gap. The CDR3 covers 13 residues. Germline V gene data show CDR1 as KGHDR and CDR2 as SFDVKD. In DNA, the CDR3 is TGTGCCACCCGCGAGGCGGGCAATCAGCCCCAGCATTTT. This sequence encodes CATREAGNQPQHF.

The chain employs TRBV5-6 and TRBJ1-1; D is perhaps TRBD1 (5 bases). Germline V gene data show CDR1 as SGHDT and CDR2 as YYEEEE. Trimming took 3 bases from V and 6 from J, leaving 15 bases between them. This CDR3 is built from 14 residues. The CDR3 coding sequence is TGTGCCAGCAGCTCATCGGGGGTTATGGCTGAAGCTTTCTTT. Translated, it gives CASSSSGVMAEAFF.

The CDR3 DNA reads as TGTGCCAGCAGCTTGGAGGCCTTAGAGGGCACAGATACGCAGTATTTT. It encodes CASSLEALEGTDTQYF. The V gene is TRBV5-4, the J gene TRBJ2-3; no definite D call. CDR3 length: 16 residues. The germline V and J ends were trimmed by 0 bases and 1 base, with 12 bases remaining between them. CDR1 is SGHNT and CDR2 is YYREEE in the germline V gene (reference sequence).

CDR3 sequence: CASSFAASSSYEQYF. DNA for the CDR3: TGTGCCAGCAGTTTCGCGGCATCCTCATCCTACGAGCAGTACTTC. The V and J genes are TRBV27 and TRBJ2-7; D unclear. The length of the CDR3 is 15 residues. V was shortened by 3 bases and J by 1 base, with 13 bases between the two germline ends. Germline values: CDR1 MNHEY, CDR2 SMNVEV (reference sequence).

This chain uses TRBV30 with TRBJ1-5; D ambiguous. The V end was cut by 3 bases, the J end by 4 bases, with 10 bases between. CDR1 is GTSNPN, CDR2 SVGIG, per germline (reference sequence). There are 13 residues in the CDR3. CDR3 sequence reads: CAWSPRENQPQHF. In DNA, the CDR3 is TGTGCCTGGAGCCCCCGGGAAAATCAGCCCCAGCATTTT. The variable domain in full, completed from reference TRBV30 and TRBJ1-5, reads SQTIHQWPATLVQPVGSPLSLECTVEGTSNPNLYWYRQAAGRGLQLLFYSVGIGQISSEVPQNLSASRPQDRQFILSSKKLLLSDSGFYLCAWSPRENQPQHFGDGTRLSIL.

J is TRBJ2-3 and V is TRBV5-4; D gene uncertain. CDR1 is SGHNT and CDR2 is YYREEE in the germline V gene (reference sequence). The CDR3 contains 12 residues. The ends were cut back, 4 bases at V and 6 bases at J, with 9 bases in the middle. The CDR3 loop is CASSHQRDTQYF. CDR3 DNA sequence: TGTGCCAGCAGCCACCAGAGGGATACGCAGTATTTT.

The V and J genes are TRBV5-4 and TRBJ2-3; D remains ambiguous. Per the germline V gene, CDR1 is SGHNT and CDR2 is YYREEE (reference sequence). Trimming left V 2 bases short and J 2 bases short, with 12 bases between. CDR3 length: 15 residues. The CDR3 nucleotides read TGTGCCAGCAGCTTCCCAGGTCCCTCCACAGATACGCAGTATTTT. Translating it yields CASSFPGPSTDTQYF.

The genes are TRBV7-9 and TRBJ1-5; no reliable D call. The V gene lost 1 base and the J gene lost 7 bases, with 5 bases spanning the gap. In germline, CDR1 is SEHNR, CDR2 FQNEAQ (reference sequence). This CDR3 comprises 12 residues. CDR3 nucleotides: TGTGCCAGCAGCTTAGGGAGGCAGCCCCAGCATTTT. Its translation: CASSLGRQPQHF. Looking up the rest from reference TRBV7-9 and TRBJ1-5 gives the full variable domain: DTGVSQNPRHKITKRGQNVTFRCDPISEHNRLYWYRQTLGQGPEFLTYFQNEAQLEKSRLLSDRFSAERPKGSFSTLEIQRTEQGDSAMYLCASSLGRQPQHFGDGTRLSIL.